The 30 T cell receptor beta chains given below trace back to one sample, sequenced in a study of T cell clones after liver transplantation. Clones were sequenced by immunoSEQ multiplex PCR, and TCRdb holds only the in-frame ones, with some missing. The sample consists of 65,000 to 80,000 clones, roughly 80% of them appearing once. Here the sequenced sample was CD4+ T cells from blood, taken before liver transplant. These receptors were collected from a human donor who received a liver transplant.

DNA for the CDR3: TGTGCCAGTAGTATCGGAAGGGCAAACACCATATATTTT. Protein sequence: CASSIGRANTIYF. The chain recombines TRBV19 with TRBJ1-3, with no clear D. Trimming took off 3 bases at V and 6 bases at J, with 9 bases between the two ends. Germline V gene data show CDR1 as LNHDA and CDR2 as SQIVND (reference sequence). The CDR3 totals 13 residues.

For the CDR3, the DNA is TGTGCCAGCAGCTTAAGGGGGGTCTATGAGCAGTTCTTC. Translation gives CASSLRGVYEQFF. The chain recombines TRBV7-2 with TRBJ2-1; D tentatively reads TRBD1 or TRBD2 (6 bases each). Germline V gene sequence: CDR1 SGHTA, CDR2 FQGNSA. The germline V and J ends were trimmed by 2 bases and 8 bases, with 10 bases remaining between them. The CDR3 loop spans 13 amino acids.

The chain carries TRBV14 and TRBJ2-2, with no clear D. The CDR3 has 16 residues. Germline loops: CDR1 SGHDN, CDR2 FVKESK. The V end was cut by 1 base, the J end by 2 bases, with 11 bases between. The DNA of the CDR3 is TGTGCCAGCAGCCAAGGTGGGATTTTTAACACCGGGGAGCTGTTTTTT. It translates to CASSQGGIFNTGELFF.

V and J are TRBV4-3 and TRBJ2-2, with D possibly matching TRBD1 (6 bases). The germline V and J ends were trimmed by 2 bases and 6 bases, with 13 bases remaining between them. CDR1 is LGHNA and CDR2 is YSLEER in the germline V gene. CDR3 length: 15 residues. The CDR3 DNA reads TGCGCCAGCAGCCAACCCGACAGGTTGGCCGGGGAGCTGTTTTTT. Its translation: CASSQPDRLAGELFF.

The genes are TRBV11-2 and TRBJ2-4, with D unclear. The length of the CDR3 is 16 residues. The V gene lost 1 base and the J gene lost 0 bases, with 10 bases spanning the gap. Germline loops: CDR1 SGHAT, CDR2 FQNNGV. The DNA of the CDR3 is TGTGCCAGCAGCTTAGTAACCTCCGTAGCCAAAAACATTCAGTACTTC. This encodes CASSLVTSVAKNIQYF.

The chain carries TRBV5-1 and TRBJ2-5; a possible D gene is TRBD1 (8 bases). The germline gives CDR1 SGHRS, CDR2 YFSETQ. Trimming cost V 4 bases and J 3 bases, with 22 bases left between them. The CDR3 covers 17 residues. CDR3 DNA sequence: TGCGCCAGCAGCACTGGCAGGGGGCAGGCGGGGGAAGAGACCCAGTACTTC. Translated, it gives CASSTGRGQAGEETQYF.

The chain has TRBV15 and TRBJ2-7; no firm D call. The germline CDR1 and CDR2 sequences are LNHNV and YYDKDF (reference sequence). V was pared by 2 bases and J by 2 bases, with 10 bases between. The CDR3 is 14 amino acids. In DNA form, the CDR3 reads TGTGCCACCAGCAGATTGGACGGTCCCTACGAGCAGTACTTC. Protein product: CATSRLDGPYEQYF.

CDR3 amino acids: CASSSGYLSYEQYF. CDR3 bases: TGTGCCAGCAGCTCCGGTTACCTCTCCTACGAGCAGTACTTC. The rearrangement links TRBV5-4 to TRBJ2-7, with no clear D. The length of the CDR3 is 14 residues. Germline CDR1 reads SGHNT; CDR2 reads YYREEE (reference sequence). The V end was cut by 3 bases, the J end by 0 bases, with 10 bases between.

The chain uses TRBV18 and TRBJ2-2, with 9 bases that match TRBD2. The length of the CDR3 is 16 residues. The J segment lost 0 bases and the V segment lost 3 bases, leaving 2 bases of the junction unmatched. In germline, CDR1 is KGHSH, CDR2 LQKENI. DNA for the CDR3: TGTGCCAGCTCACCGCTAGCGGGGCCGAACACCGGGGAGCTGTTTTTT. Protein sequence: CASSPLAGPNTGELFF.

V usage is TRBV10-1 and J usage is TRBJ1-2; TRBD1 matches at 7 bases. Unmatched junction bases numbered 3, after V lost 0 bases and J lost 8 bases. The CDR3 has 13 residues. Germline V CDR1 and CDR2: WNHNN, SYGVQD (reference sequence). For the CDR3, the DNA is TGCGCCAGCAGTGAGTCGACAGGGTACGGCTACACCTTC. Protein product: CASSESTGYGYTF.

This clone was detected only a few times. The DNA of the CDR3 is TGCGCCAGCTCCTGGGACACCCTAGGGCCCCAGCATTTT. Translated: CASSWDTLGPQHF. V and J are TRBV10-2 and TRBJ1-5; a weak D match, TRBD1 (6 bases). Germline CDR1 and CDR2: WSHSY and SAAADI. Trimming left V 8 bases short and J 9 bases short, with 17 bases between. The CDR3 is made up of 13 amino acids.

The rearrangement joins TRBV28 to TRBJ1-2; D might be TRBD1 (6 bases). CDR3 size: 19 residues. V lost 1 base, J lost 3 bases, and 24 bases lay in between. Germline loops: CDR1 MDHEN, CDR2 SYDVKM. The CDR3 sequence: CASSLYKGRGQGEYYGYTF. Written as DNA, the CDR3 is TGTGCCAGCAGTTTATACAAAGGGAGGGGACAAGGGGAATACTATGGCTACACCTTC.

In nucleotides, the CDR3 is TGTGCCAGCAGTATGGAGCCGACTAACTATGGCTACACCTTC. Protein: CASSMEPTNYGYTF. The rearrangement links TRBV6-6 to TRBJ1-2; D call uncertain. Looked up from germline, CDR1 is MNHNY and CDR2 is SVGAGI (reference sequence). V was trimmed by 5 bases and J by 0 bases, leaving 10 bases between them. The CDR3 has 14 residues.

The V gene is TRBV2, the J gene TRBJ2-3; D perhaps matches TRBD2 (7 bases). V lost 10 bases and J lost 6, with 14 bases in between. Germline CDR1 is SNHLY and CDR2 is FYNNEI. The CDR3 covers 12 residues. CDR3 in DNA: TGTGCCACGAGGGGGGGAGTGGATACGCAGTATTTT. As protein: CATRGGVDTQYF.

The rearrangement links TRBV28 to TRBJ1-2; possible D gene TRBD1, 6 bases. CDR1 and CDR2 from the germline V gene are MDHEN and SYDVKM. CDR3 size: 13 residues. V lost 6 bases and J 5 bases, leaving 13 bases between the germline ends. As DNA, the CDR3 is TGTGCCAGCAGCCGGGGAGGGGGGTATGGCTACACCTTC. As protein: CASSRGGGYGYTF.

The CDR3 bases are TGTGCCAGCAGCTTAGGGGGGGGATCCTACGAGCAGTACTTC. It codes for CASSLGGGSYEQYF. V is TRBV7-9 and J is TRBJ2-7, with 7 bases identical to TRBD2. The trim removed 1 base at V and 1 base at J, leaving 1 base unmatched. CDR3 length: 14 residues. Looked up from germline, CDR1 is SEHNR and CDR2 is FQNEAQ (reference sequence).

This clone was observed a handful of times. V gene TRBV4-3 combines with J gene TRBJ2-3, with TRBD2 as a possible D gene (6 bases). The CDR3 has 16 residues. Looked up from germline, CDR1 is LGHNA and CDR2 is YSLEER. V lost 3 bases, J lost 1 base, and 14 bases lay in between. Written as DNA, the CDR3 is TGCGCCAGCAGCCAGGCACCCGGAGGGGGCACAGATACGCAGTATTTT. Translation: CASSQAPGGGTDTQYF.

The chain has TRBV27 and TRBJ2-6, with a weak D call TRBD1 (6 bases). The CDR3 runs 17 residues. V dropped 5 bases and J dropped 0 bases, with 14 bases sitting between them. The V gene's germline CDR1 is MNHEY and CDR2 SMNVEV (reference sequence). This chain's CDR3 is CASSPGQFFSGANVLTF. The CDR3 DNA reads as TGTGCCAGCAGTCCGGGACAATTTTTCTCTGGGGCCAACGTCCTGACTTTC.

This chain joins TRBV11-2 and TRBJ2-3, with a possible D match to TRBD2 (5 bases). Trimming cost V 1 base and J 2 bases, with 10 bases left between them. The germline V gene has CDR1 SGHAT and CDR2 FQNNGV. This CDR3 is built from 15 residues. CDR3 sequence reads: CASSLGGRPTDTQYF. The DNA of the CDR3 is TGTGCCAGCAGCTTAGGCGGGCGGCCCACAGATACGCAGTATTTT.

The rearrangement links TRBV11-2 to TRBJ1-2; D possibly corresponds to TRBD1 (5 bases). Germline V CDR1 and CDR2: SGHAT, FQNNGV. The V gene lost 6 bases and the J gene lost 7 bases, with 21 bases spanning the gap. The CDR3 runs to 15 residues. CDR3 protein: CASRKPGTPRRGYTF. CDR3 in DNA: TGTGCCAGCAGGAAGCCGGGGACCCCACGGCGTGGCTACACCTTC. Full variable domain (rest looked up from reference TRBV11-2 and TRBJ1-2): EAGVAQSPRYKIIEKRQSVAFWCNPISGHATLYWYQQILGQGPKLLIQFQNNGVVDDSQLPKDRFSAERLKGVDSTLKIQPAKLEDSAVYLCASRKPGTPRRGYTFGSGTRLTVV.

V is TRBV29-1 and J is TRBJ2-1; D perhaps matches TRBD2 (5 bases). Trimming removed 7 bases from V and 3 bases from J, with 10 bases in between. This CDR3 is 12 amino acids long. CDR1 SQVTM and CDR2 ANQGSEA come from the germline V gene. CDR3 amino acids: CSAERNYNEQFF. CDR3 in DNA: TGCAGCGCCGAGCGGAACTACAATGAGCAGTTCTTC.

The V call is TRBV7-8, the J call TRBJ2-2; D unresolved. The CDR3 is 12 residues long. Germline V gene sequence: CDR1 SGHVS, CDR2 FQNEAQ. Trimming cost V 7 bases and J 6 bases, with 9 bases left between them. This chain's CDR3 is CASNKVAGELFF. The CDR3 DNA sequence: TGTGCCAGCAACAAGGTGGCCGGGGAGCTGTTTTTT.

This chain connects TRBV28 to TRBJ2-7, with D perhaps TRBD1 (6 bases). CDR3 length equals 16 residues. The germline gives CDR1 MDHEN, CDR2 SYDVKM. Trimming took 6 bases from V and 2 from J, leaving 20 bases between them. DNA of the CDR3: TGTGCCAGCAGAACTTTAACACAGGGTATTCCCTACGAGCAGTACTTC. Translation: CASRTLTQGIPYEQYF.

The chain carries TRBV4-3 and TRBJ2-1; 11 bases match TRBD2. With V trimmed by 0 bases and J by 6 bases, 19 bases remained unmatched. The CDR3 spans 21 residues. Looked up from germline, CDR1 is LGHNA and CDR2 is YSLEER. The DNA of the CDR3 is TGCGCCAGCAGCCAAGATACGGCTAGCGGGAGGCCCCGTGGAGTCGGCAATGAGCAGTTCTTC. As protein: CASSQDTASGRPRGVGNEQFF.

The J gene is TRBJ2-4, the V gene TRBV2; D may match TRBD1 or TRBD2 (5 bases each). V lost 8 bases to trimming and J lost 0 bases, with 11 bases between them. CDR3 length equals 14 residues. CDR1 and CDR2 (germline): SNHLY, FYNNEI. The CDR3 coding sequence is TGTGCCAGCCGGGAAGGGGCAGCCAAAAACATTCAGTACTTC. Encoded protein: CASREGAAKNIQYF.

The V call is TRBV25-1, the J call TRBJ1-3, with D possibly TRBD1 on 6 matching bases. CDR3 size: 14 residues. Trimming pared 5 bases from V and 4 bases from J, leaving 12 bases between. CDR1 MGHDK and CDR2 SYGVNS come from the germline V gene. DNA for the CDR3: TGTGCCAGCAGTAGGAGGGGGGAAGGAAACACCATATATTTT. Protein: CASSRRGEGNTIYF.

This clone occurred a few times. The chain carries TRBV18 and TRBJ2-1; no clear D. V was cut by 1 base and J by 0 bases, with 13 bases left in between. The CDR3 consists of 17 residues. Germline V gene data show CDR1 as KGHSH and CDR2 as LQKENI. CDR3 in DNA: TGTGCCAGCTCACCACTATCTTCGTCTAGCTCCTACAATGAGCAGTTCTTC. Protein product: CASSPLSSSSSYNEQFF.

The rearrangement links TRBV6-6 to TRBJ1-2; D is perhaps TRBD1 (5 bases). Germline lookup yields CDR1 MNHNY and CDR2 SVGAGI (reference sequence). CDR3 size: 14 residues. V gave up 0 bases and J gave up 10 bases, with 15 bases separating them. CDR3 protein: CASSYSSGAQSYTF. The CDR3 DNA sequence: TGTGCCAGCAGTTACTCTTCCGGGGCCCAATCCTACACCTTC.

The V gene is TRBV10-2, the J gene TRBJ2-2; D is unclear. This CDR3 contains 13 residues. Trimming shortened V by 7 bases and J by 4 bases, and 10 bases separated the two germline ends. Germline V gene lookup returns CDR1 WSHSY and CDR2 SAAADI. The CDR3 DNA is TGCGCCAGCACAATCGTTAGCACCGGGGAGCTGTTTTTT. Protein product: CASTIVSTGELFF.

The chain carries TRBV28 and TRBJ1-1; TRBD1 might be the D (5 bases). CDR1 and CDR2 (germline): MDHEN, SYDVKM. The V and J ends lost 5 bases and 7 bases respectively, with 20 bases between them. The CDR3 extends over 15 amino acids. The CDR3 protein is CASSHRFGTEFEAFF. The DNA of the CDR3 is TGTGCCAGCAGTCATCGATTCGGGACGGAATTTGAAGCTTTCTTT.